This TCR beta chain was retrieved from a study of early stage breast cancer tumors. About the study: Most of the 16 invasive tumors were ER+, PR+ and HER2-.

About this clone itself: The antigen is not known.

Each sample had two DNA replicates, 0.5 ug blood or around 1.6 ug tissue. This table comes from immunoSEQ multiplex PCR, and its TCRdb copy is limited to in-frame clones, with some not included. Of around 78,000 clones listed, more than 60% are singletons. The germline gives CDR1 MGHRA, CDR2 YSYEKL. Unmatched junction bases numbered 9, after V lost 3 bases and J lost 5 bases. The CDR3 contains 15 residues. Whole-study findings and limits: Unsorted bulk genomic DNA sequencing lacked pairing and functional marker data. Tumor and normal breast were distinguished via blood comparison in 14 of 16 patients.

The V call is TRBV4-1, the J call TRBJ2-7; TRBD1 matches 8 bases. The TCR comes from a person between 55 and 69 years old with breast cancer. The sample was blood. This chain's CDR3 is CASSHPGQGLNEQYF. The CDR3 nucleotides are TGCGCCAGCAGCCATCCCGGACAGGGATTGAACGAGCAGTACTTC.